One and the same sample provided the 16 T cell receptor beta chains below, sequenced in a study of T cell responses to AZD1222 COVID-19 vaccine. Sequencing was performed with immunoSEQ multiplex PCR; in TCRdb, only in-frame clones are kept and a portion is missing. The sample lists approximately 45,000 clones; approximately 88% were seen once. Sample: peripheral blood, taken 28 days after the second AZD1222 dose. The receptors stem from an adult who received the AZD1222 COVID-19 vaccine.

CDR3 nucleotide sequence: TGTGCTAGTGGTTTACGGCTAGCGGGTTCTGGGAATGAGCAGTTCTTC. Protein: CASGLRLAGSGNEQFF. The chain joins TRBV12-5 to TRBJ2-1; 8 nucleotides line up with TRBD2. Germline loops: CDR1 LGHNT, CDR2 FRNRAP. This CDR3 is 16 amino acids long. Losses at the gene ends were 3 bases for V and 7 bases for J; bases not matched to a gene: 11.

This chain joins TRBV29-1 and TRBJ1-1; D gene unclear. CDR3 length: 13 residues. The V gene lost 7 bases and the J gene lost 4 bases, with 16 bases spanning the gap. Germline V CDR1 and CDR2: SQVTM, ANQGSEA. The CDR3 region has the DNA TGCAGCGCCCGGGTCGCTTCGCGCACTGAAGCTTTCTTT. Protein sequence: CSARVASRTEAFF.

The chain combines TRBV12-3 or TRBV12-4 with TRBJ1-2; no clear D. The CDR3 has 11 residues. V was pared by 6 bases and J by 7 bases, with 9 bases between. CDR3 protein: CASRRDGGYTF. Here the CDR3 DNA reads TGTGCCAGCAGGAGGGATGGTGGCTACACCTTC.

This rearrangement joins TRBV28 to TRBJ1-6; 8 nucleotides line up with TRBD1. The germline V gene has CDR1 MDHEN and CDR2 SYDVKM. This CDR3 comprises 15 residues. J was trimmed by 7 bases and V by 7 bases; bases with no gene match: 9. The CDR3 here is CASTYGTGRNSPLHF. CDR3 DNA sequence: TGTGCCAGCACCTATGGGACAGGACGGAATTCACCCCTCCACTTT.

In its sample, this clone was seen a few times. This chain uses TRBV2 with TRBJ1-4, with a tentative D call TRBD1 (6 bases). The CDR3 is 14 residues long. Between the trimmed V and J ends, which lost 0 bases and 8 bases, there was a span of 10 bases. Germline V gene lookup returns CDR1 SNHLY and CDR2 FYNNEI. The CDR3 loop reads CASSEARTAEKLFF. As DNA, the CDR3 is TGTGCCAGCAGTGAAGCTCGGACAGCAGAAAAACTGTTTTTT.

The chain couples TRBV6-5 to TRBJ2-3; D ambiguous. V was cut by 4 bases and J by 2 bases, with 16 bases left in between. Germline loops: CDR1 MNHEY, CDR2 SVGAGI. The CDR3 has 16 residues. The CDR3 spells CASSFFPVGDTDTQYF. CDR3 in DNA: TGTGCCAGCAGTTTTTTCCCGGTGGGTGACACAGATACGCAGTATTTT.

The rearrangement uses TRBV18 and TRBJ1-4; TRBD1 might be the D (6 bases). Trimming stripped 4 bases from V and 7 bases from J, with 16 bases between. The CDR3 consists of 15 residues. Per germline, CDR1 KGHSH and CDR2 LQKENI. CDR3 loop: CASSLTGNSGEKLFF. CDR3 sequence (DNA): TGTGCCAGCTCACTCACAGGGAATTCGGGTGAAAAACTGTTTTTT.

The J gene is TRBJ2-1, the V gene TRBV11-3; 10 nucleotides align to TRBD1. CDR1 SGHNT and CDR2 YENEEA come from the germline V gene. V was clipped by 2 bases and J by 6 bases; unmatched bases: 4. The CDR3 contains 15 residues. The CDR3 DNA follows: TGTGCCAGCAGCTTAAGACAGGGGGCGTTCAATGAGCAGTTCTTC. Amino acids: CASSLRQGAFNEQFF.

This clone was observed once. As DNA, the CDR3 is TGTGCCAGCAGCCAAGCCCTCCGTAATGAAAAACTGTTTTTT. As protein: CASSQALRNEKLFF. V is TRBV3-1 (or the pseudogene TRBV3-2) and J is TRBJ1-4; D call uncertain. Trimming removed 1 base at V and 4 bases at J, with 7 bases between. The CDR3 totals 14 residues. Per the germline V gene, CDR1 is LGHDT and CDR2 is YNNKEL (reference sequence).

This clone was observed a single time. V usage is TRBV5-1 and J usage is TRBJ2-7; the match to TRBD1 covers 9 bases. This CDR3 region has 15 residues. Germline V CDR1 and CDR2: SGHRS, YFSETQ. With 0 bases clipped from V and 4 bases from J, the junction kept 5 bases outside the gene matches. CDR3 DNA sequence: TGCGCCAGCAGCTTGGGCGGGACAGGGCCGTACGAGCAGTACTTC. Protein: CASSLGGTGPYEQYF.

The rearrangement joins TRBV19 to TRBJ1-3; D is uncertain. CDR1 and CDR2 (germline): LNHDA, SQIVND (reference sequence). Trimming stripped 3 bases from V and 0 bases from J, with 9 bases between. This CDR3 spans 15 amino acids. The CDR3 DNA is TGTGCCAGTAGTATCAGGAGGCCCTCTGGAAACACCATATATTTT. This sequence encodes CASSIRRPSGNTIYF.

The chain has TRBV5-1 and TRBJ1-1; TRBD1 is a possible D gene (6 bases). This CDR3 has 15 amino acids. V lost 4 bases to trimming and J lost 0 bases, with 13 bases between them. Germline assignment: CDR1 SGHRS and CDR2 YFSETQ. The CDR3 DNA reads TGCGCCAGCAGCCTCTTACAGGGATTGAACACTGAAGCTTTCTTT. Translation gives CASSLLQGLNTEAFF.

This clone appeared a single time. Written as DNA, the CDR3 is TGCGCCAGCAGCTCTGGGACATCTGGAAACACCATATATTTT. As protein: CASSSGTSGNTIYF. The chain is built from TRBV5-1 and TRBJ1-3; D perhaps matches TRBD1 (6 bases). The CDR3 runs to 14 residues. With 3 bases removed from V and 1 base from J, the gap between germline ends came to 8 bases. Looked up from germline, CDR1 is SGHRS and CDR2 is YFSETQ.

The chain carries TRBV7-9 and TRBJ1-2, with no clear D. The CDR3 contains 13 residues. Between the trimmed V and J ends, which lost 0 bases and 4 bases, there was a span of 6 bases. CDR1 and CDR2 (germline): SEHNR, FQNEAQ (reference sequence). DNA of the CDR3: TGTGCCAGCAGCTTAGCTCCCTCCTATGGCTACACCTTC. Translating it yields CASSLAPSYGYTF. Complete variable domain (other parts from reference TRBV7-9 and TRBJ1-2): DTGVSQNPRHKITKRGQNVTFRCDPISEHNRLYWYRQTLGQGPEFLTYFQNEAQLEKSRLLSDRFSAERPKGSFSTLEIQRTEQGDSAMYLCASSLAPSYGYTFGSGTRLTVV.

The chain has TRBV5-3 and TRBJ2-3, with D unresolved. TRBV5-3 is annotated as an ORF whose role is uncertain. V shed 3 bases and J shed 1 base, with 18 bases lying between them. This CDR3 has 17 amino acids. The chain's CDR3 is CARSSKYRTGRTDTQYF. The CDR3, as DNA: TGTGCCAGAAGCTCGAAATACCGGACGGGCCGCACAGATACGCAGTATTTT.

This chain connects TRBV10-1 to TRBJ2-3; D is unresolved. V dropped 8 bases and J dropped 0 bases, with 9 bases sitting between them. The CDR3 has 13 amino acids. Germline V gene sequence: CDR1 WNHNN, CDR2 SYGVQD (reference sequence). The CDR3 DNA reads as TGCGCCAGCGGGCCAGATAGCACAGATACGCAGTATTTT. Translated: CASGPDSTDTQYF.